What follows describes a single TCR beta chain. The sample originates from a study of shared clonotypes between healthy human individuals. The CDR3 consists of 12 residues. Germline V gene data show CDR1 as MDHEN and CDR2 as SYDVKM. Trimming cost V 11 bases and J 7 bases; bases outside gene matches: 7. Repertoires were generated with immunoSEQ multiplex PCR, while TCRdb's copy carries only in-frame clones and drops some. The data hold hundreds of thousands of clones, with approximately 79% observed a single time. Sample: memory CD4+ T cells sorted from blood. Subset here: CD45RA-negative fraction. The rearrangement links TRBV28 to TRBJ1-2; 10 bases map to TRBD1. This clonotype originated in a woman aged 30 to 39 in good health. The DNA of the CDR3 is TGTGCCGGAGGGACAGGGGTCCGTGGCTACACCTTC. Translating gives CAGGTGVRGYTF.